There are a few counts of the clone carrying this T cell receptor beta chain. The antigen is undetermined. Mismatch with germline at one junction end may stem from a read error. This specimen belongs to a study of Graves' ophthalmopathy and Graves' hyperthyroidism. Whole-study context: Hyperthyroidism was considered stable when no ophthalmopathy appeared within 18 months of follow-up.

Notes on the study in general: Blood also contained most of the expanded thyroid clonotypes above 0.001 frequency. A model built from 13 signatures distinguished ophthalmopathy from stable hyperthyroidism with roughly 90% sensitivity and 70% to 84% specificity. Prediction of ophthalmopathy progression reached 70.59% sensitivity and around 76% specificity.

Germline V lookup: CDR1 SGHVS, CDR2 FQNEAQ. The CDR3 has 15 amino acids. Amplification of the TCR beta CDR3 regions used RNA transcripts (as template). HTBI primers primed a first-round RT-PCR, and a second-round multiplex PCR followed. TCRdb passed the multiplex PCR reads through MiXCR, listing each CDR3 protein once. The data contain around 1,200,000 distinct CDR3 sequences, less than 45% of them singletons. V usage is TRBV7-8 and J usage is TRBJ2-7, with TRBD1 matching 8 bases. The clonotype was recovered from an adult man with Graves' hyperthyroidism. What was sequenced was peripheral blood or thyroid tissue (not recorded which). The CDR3: CASSQDWTGPYEQYF. The CDR3 DNA reads TGCGCCAGCAGCCAGGATTGGACAGGGCCCTACGAGCAGTACTTC. The variable domain in full, completed from reference TRBV7-8 and TRBJ2-7, reads GAGVSQSPRYKVAKRGQDVALRCDPISGHVSLFWYQQALGQGPEFLTYFQNEAQLDKSGLPSDRFFAERPEGSVSTLKIQRTQQEDSAVYLCASSQDWTGPYEQYFGPGTRLTVT.